Sequencing of this TCR beta chain was carried out in a study of T cells in Graves' hyperthyroidism and ophthalmopathy. Study-wide points: In validation, the model predicted ophthalmopathy. These predictions came a median about 6.8 months before onset.

V was trimmed by 7 bases and J by 0 bases, leaving 11 bases between them. The CDR3 extends over 14 amino acids. CDR1 SGHRS and CDR2 YFSETQ come from the germline V gene. TCR beta CDR3 regions were amplified from RNA. First-round RT-PCR with HTBI primers amplified the TCR CDR3 region. TCRdb passed the multiplex PCR reads through MiXCR, listing each CDR3 protein once. The table includes about 550,000 distinct CDR3 sequences, around 21% detected once. In its sample, this clonotype was seen many times. Its antigen is currently unknown. Sequencing input: blood. This rearrangement joins TRBV5-1 to TRBJ1-3; no clear D. The source is a man aged 18 to 29 with Graves' hyperthyroidism. Here the CDR3 reads CASFDTSSGNTIYF. The CDR3 nucleotides are TGCGCCAGCTTCGACACAAGCTCTGGAAACACCATATATTTT.